These 30 T cell receptor beta chains originate from one sample sequenced in a study of blood T cell repertoires in COVID-19. Assay: immunoSEQ multiplex PCR; the TCRdb copy retains only in-frame clones and omits some. The repertoire holds some 270,000 clones, with roughly 83% as singletons. Sequencing was done on a sample of peripheral blood. These receptors all stem from a woman older than 75 with COVID-19, enrolled during active disease.

This clone has just one count. The chain recombines TRBV6-5 with TRBJ1-2; the D is unclear. V was shortened by 5 bases and J by 3 bases, with 10 bases between the two germline ends. This CDR3 has 13 amino acids. Germline lookup yields CDR1 MNHEY and CDR2 SVGAGI. CDR3 coding DNA: TGTGCCAGCAGTATCAAGCGCGACTATGGCTACACCTTC. Protein sequence: CASSIKRDYGYTF.

V gene TRBV19 combines with J gene TRBJ1-5; TRBD1 matches at 7 bases. The CDR3 sequence is 18 residues long. Trimming cost V 5 bases and J 4 bases; bases outside gene matches: 17. Germline V gene lookup returns CDR1 LNHDA and CDR2 SQIVND (reference sequence). DNA for the CDR3: TGTGCCAGTAGTTCCCCCCCGAGACAGGGTTTCGGAAATCAGCCCCAGCATTTT. Its translation is CASSSPPRQGFGNQPQHF.

The chain employs TRBV28 and TRBJ1-4; D not certain. V lost 6 bases, J lost 0 bases, and 8 bases lay in between. The length of the CDR3 is 14 residues. Germline CDR1 MDHEN, CDR2 SYDVKM. The CDR3 DNA reads TGTGCCAGCAGGCCTGCAGCAACTAATGAAAAACTGTTTTTT. Encoded protein: CASRPAATNEKLFF. The full variable domain, rest sourced from reference TRBV28 and TRBJ1-4, is DVKVTQSSRYLVKRTGEKVFLECVQDMDHENMFWYRQDPGLGLRLIYFSYDVKMKEKGDIPEGYSVSREKKERFSLILESASTNQTSMYLCASRPAATNEKLFFGSGTQLSVL.

Notes on this clone: In this CDR3 the conserved last residue, phenylalanine or tryptophan, is missing, so a read error is likely. CDR3 in DNA: TGTGCCAGCGGCGGGAATTCACCCCTCCACCTT. It specifies CASGGNSPLHL. The rearrangement links TRBV7-9 to TRBJ1-6, with unresolved D. The CDR3 is 11 residues long. Germline-derived CDR1 and CDR2 are SEHNR and FQNEAQ (reference sequence). The ends were cut back, 8 bases at V and 7 bases at J, with 6 bases in the middle.

A few counts support this clone. The chain recombines TRBV30 with TRBJ2-7; 11 bases agree with TRBD2. V was pared by 2 bases and J by 6 bases, with 3 bases of the junction left unmatched. CDR3 length equals 13 residues. Looked up from germline, CDR1 is GTSNPN and CDR2 is SVGIG (reference sequence). In DNA form, the CDR3 reads TGTGCCTGGAGTACTAGCGGGGGTGGCGAGCAGTACTTC. Amino acids: CAWSTSGGGEQYF.

This chain joins TRBV12-3 or TRBV12-4 and TRBJ1-2, with 7 bases that match TRBD1. With 10 bases clipped from V and 4 bases from J, the junction kept 6 bases outside the gene matches. CDR3 length: 12 residues. The CDR3 coding sequence is TGTGCCATCTCTTCAGGGGGCTATGGCTACACCTTC. Encoded protein: CAISSGGYGYTF.

The chain has TRBV12-3 or TRBV12-4 and TRBJ1-2; D unresolved. Trimming took 3 bases from V and 3 from J, leaving 8 bases between them. This CDR3 region has 13 residues. CDR3 nucleotides: TGTGCCAGCAGTTTTGCGGTTTACTATGGCTACACCTTC. As protein: CASSFAVYYGYTF.

The chain uses TRBV11-3 and TRBJ2-3; 8 bases line up with TRBD2. The J segment lost 11 bases and the V segment lost 5 bases, leaving 12 bases of the junction unmatched. This CDR3 has 14 amino acids. Germline loops: CDR1 SGHNT, CDR2 YENEEA. CDR3 coding DNA: TGTGCCAGCAGCCCGGGGGGGCCGGGAGGTGAGCAGTATTTT. It yields the protein CASSPGGPGGEQYF.

The chain employs TRBV11-2 and TRBJ1-3; 7 bases align to TRBD1. CDR3 size: 12 residues. Germline CDR1 SGHAT, CDR2 FQNNGV. J lost 9 bases, V lost 3 bases, and 2 bases had no gene match. The CDR3 region is CASSFEGATIYF. The DNA of the CDR3 is TGTGCCAGCAGCTTCGAGGGGGCCACCATATATTTT.

A few counts support this clone. V is TRBV6-2 or TRBV6-3 and J is TRBJ1-5; D gene uncertain. This CDR3 is 14 amino acids long. Germline values: CDR1 MNHEY, CDR2 SVGEGT. The V gene lost 6 bases and the J gene lost 2 bases, with 11 bases spanning the gap. The CDR3 loop reads CASSPGLGNQPQHF. The DNA for the CDR3 is TGTGCCAGCAGCCCAGGACTGGGCAATCAGCCCCAGCATTTT.

This rearrangement joins TRBV30 to TRBJ2-3; D perhaps matches TRBD2 (5 bases). The germline V gene has CDR1 GTSNPN and CDR2 SVGIG (reference sequence). The CDR3 is made up of 13 amino acids. V gave up 7 bases and J gave up 0 bases, with 11 bases separating them. DNA for the CDR3: TGTGCCTCACCCGGACTTAGCACAGATACGCAGTATTTT. It codes for CASPGLSTDTQYF.

The J gene is TRBJ2-2, the V gene TRBV19; 8 bases are a match to TRBD2. There are 15 residues in the CDR3. Trimming took 1 base from V and 6 from J; bases not matched to a gene: 4. Germline V gene sequence: CDR1 LNHDA, CDR2 SQIVND (reference sequence). CDR3 protein: CASSIAGGPAGELFF. CDR3 nucleotide sequence: TGTGCCAGTAGTATAGCGGGGGGGCCCGCCGGGGAGCTGTTTTTT.

This chain connects TRBV5-4 to TRBJ2-4; maybe TRBD1 (6 bases). There are 14 residues in the CDR3. The germline V and J ends were trimmed by 0 bases and 9 bases, with 13 bases remaining between them. Germline CDR1 SGHNT, CDR2 YYREEE (reference sequence). The CDR3 DNA sequence: TGTGCCAGCAGCTTGGATGCAGGGGCGATCATTCAGTACTTC. Translation gives CASSLDAGAIIQYF. The full variable domain, with the rest looked up from reference TRBV5-4 and TRBJ2-4, is ETGVTQSPTHLIKTRGQQVTLRCSSQSGHNTVSWYQQALGQGPQFIFQYYREEENGRGNFPPRFSGLQFPNYSSELNVNALELDDSALYLCASSLDAGAIIQYFGAGTRLSVL.

The chain carries TRBV10-3 and TRBJ2-1, with 7 bases matching TRBD2. With 10 bases clipped from V and 4 bases from J, the junction kept 13 bases outside the gene matches. The CDR3 is 15 residues long. Germline lookup yields CDR1 ENHRY and CDR2 SYGVKD. CDR3 nucleotide sequence: TGTGCCACCATGGCCCCCGGGGGGAGTTACAATGAGCAGTTCTTC. It is translated as CATMAPGGSYNEQFF.

The chain links TRBV7-6 to TRBJ2-7; 10 bases fit TRBD1. The CDR3 is 15 residues long. V trimming: 5 bases; J trimming: 5 bases; junction bases outside the gene matches: 9. Germline V gene data show CDR1 as SGHVS and CDR2 as FNYEAQ. As DNA, the CDR3 is TGTGCCAGCAGCCTAGACAGGGGGCATGATGACGAGCAGTACTTC. Amino acids: CASSLDRGHDDEQYF. The variable domain in full, completed from reference TRBV7-6 and TRBJ2-7, reads GAGVSQSPRYKVTKRGQDVALRCDPISGHVSLYWYRQALGQGPEFLTYFNYEAQQDKSGLPNDRFSAERPEGSISTLTIQRTEQRDSAMYRCASSLDRGHDDEQYFGPGTRLTVT.

The chain carries TRBV19 and TRBJ1-4; 8 bases line up with TRBD1. The CDR3 is 15 amino acids. J was trimmed by 3 bases and V by 5 bases; bases with no gene match: 5. The germline V gene has CDR1 LNHDA and CDR2 SQIVND (reference sequence). CDR3 nucleotides: TGTGCCAGTAGTGACCAGGGGGCGGCTAATGAAAAACTGTTTTTT. Protein: CASSDQGAANEKLFF.

The rearrangement links TRBV5-1 to TRBJ1-2, with D hard to call. Germline V gene data show CDR1 as SGHRS and CDR2 as YFSETQ. Trimming shortened V by 2 bases and J by 5 bases, and 10 bases separated the two germline ends. The CDR3 consists of 13 residues. The CDR3 is CASSLDGSYGYTF. The CDR3 nucleotides are TGCGCCAGCAGCTTAGACGGGAGTTATGGCTACACCTTC.

This clone was recorded many times. CDR3 region: CAISAGGNTEAFF. The CDR3 DNA follows: TGTGCCATCAGTGCAGGGGGGAACACTGAAGCTTTCTTT. The V gene is TRBV10-3, the J gene TRBJ1-1; TRBD1 matches 7 bases. The CDR3 contains 13 residues. In germline, CDR1 is ENHRY, CDR2 SYGVKD. J gave up 1 base and V 4 bases, and 0 bases lay outside the gene matches.

The chain has TRBV6-5 and TRBJ1-1; the D gene is possibly TRBD1 (6 bases). Germline assignment: CDR1 MNHEY and CDR2 SVGAGI. This CDR3 region has 15 residues. V was cut by 4 bases and J by 1 base, with 13 bases left in between. The CDR3 loop reads CASSSSTGENTEAFF. The CDR3 region has the DNA TGTGCCAGCAGTTCCTCGACAGGAGAGAACACTGAAGCTTTCTTT.

This clone was seen a handful of times. V is TRBV7-9 and J is TRBJ1-1; 8 nucleotides line up with TRBD1. The CDR3 loop spans 15 amino acids. Germline V lookup: CDR1 SEHNR, CDR2 FQNEAQ (reference sequence). V dropped 3 bases and J dropped 1; count of bases not matched to a gene: 4. The CDR3 reads CASSFSGGRNTEAFF. The CDR3 region has the DNA TGTGCCAGCAGCTTTTCAGGGGGCAGGAACACTGAAGCTTTCTTT.

The chain links TRBV19 to TRBJ1-2; D is possibly TRBD1 (6 bases). Germline-derived CDR1 and CDR2 are LNHDA and SQIVND (reference sequence). This CDR3 is built from 13 residues. Trimming removed 7 bases at V and 6 bases at J, with 15 bases between. The CDR3 here is CASKLRGFDGYTF. Here the CDR3 DNA reads TGTGCCAGTAAACTCAGGGGTTTCGATGGCTACACCTTC.

This sequence joins TRBV18 and TRBJ1-5, with D hard to call. The CDR3 consists of 14 residues. Trimming pared 5 bases from V and 4 bases from J, leaving 12 bases between. CDR1 and CDR2 (germline): KGHSH, LQKENI. CDR3: CASSISNTNQPQHF. CDR3 nucleotides: TGTGCCAGCTCAATCTCAAACACAAATCAGCCCCAGCATTTT. Full variable domain (missing parts from reference TRBV18 and TRBJ1-5): NAGVMQNPRHLVRRRGQEARLRCSPMKGHSHVYWYRQLPEEGLKFMVYLQKENIIDESGMPKERFSAEFPKEGPSILRIQQVVRGDSAAYFCASSISNTNQPQHFGDGTRLSIL.

The J gene is TRBJ1-2, the V gene TRBV5-1, with TRBD1 as a possible D gene (5 bases). The V and J ends lost 0 bases and 5 bases respectively, with 11 bases between them. Germline CDR1 SGHRS, CDR2 YFSETQ. The CDR3 has 14 amino acids. The CDR3 DNA follows: TGCGCCAGCAGCTTGGCCGCAGGGTTTTATGGCTACACCTTC. Protein product: CASSLAAGFYGYTF.

In this sample, this clone turned up a few times. The chain has TRBV28 and TRBJ1-2; a possible D gene is TRBD1 (5 bases). This CDR3 is 12 amino acids long. In germline, CDR1 is MDHEN, CDR2 SYDVKM. Trimming took off 8 bases at V and 4 bases at J, with 11 bases between the two ends. The CDR3 protein is CASRDSVYGYTF. The CDR3 bases are TGTGCCAGCCGCGACAGCGTCTATGGCTACACCTTC.

The sample holds one count of this clone. The V gene is TRBV7-8, the J gene TRBJ1-3; perhaps TRBD1 as D (5 bases). Per germline, CDR1 SGHVS and CDR2 FQNEAQ. V dropped 0 bases and J dropped 6 bases, with 15 bases sitting between them. The CDR3 covers 16 residues. The CDR3 here is CASSLARVGGSNTIYF. CDR3 coding DNA: TGTGCCAGCAGCTTAGCGCGGGTCGGGGGTTCAAACACCATATATTTT.

In this sample, this clone turned up once. The chain couples TRBV6-2 or TRBV6-3 to TRBJ2-1; 8 nucleotides match TRBD2. Germline CDR1 is MNHEY and CDR2 is SVGEGT. The length of the CDR3 is 16 residues. J gave up 5 bases and V 5 bases, and 11 bases lay outside the gene matches. CDR3 bases: TGTGCCAGCAGTAGGATGAGCGGGGGAGACCACAATGAGCAGTTCTTC. It translates to CASSRMSGGDHNEQFF.

This chain joins TRBV30 and TRBJ1-6; D is possibly TRBD1 (5 bases). Germline V gene data show CDR1 as GTSNPN and CDR2 as SVGIG (reference sequence). The CDR3 runs 14 residues. Trimming removed 3 bases at V and 10 bases at J, with 16 bases between. The CDR3 bases are TGTGCCTGGAGGGGTCGGGTTGGGGGGTCACCCCTCCACTTT. This sequence encodes CAWRGRVGGSPLHF.

V usage is TRBV7-8 and J usage is TRBJ1-3; TRBD1 is a possible D gene (5 bases). The germline CDR1 and CDR2 sequences are SGHVS and FQNEAQ. The CDR3 is made up of 18 amino acids. The germline V and J ends were trimmed by 4 bases and 0 bases, with 19 bases remaining between them. The CDR3, as DNA: TGTGCCAGCAGCTCTACCCCCTCGACAGTGAGCTCTGGAAACACCATATATTTT. This sequence encodes CASSSTPSTVSSGNTIYF.

The V call is TRBV5-1, the J call TRBJ2-3; TRBD1 matches 7 bases. Germline V gene lookup returns CDR1 SGHRS and CDR2 YFSETQ. V lost 3 bases and J lost 0; bases outside the gene matches: 4. The CDR3 length is 15 residues. The CDR3 reads CASSSQGSSTDTQYF. The DNA for the CDR3 is TGCGCCAGCAGCTCACAGGGGTCTAGCACAGATACGCAGTATTTT. The whole variable domain, filled in from reference TRBV5-1 and TRBJ2-3, reads KAGVTQTPRYLIKTRGQQVTLSCSPISGHRSVSWYQQTPGQGLQFLFEYFSETQRNKGNFPGRFSGRQFSNSRSEMNVSTLELGDSALYLCASSSQGSSTDTQYFGPGTRLTVL.

The chain recombines TRBV5-1 with TRBJ2-5, with a weak D call TRBD2 (6 bases). Germline V gene lookup returns CDR1 SGHRS and CDR2 YFSETQ. Between the trimmed V and J ends, which lost 0 bases and 4 bases, there was a span of 13 bases. CDR3 length: 15 amino acids. CDR3 in amino acids: CASSLASTGGETQYF. In DNA, the CDR3 is TGCGCCAGCAGCTTGGCCTCCACCGGGGGAGAGACCCAGTACTTC.